Below, one T cell receptor beta chain is given with its context. These data are taken from a study of blood T cell repertoires in COVID-19. Study details: Whether acute or convalescent, the COVID-19 samples came from the United States, Italy and Spain. From T cells, B-cell-depleted T cells, or PBMCs came the material, which was cDNA or gDNA.

Per the study methods: Reference gene primer amplification gave nucleated cell count estimates. Profiled with immunoSEQ multiplex PCR; TCRdb holds only in-frame clones, not every one. The DNA gave D and trimming, while V, J and clone size come from that table. The sample shows 300,000 or so clones, 85% to 90% of them seen only once. This CDR3 has 15 residues. The ends were cut back, 2 bases at V and 6 bases at J, with 14 bases in the middle. Germline V gene lookup returns CDR1 LNHDA and CDR2 SQIVND (reference sequence). The V gene is TRBV19, the J gene TRBJ2-4; the D is unclear. The sequencing sample was made of peripheral blood. The clonotype originates from a woman in her thirties or forties with acute or convalescent COVID-19. CDR3 sequence: CASSIHKGRLNIQYF. The CDR3 nucleotides are TGTGCCAGTAGTATACATAAAGGCAGGCTAAACATTCAGTACTTC. Full variable domain (remainder filled in from reference TRBV19 and TRBJ2-4): DGGITQSPKYLFRKEGQNVTLSCEQNLNHDAMYWYRQDPGQGLRLIYYSQIVNDFQKGDIAEGYSVSREKKESFPLTVTSAQKNPTAFYLCASSIHKGRLNIQYFGAGTRLSVL.